This T cell receptor beta chain was captured in a study of early T cells in non-severe SARS-CoV-2 infection. Points from the study as a whole: Sequences matched to VDJdb favored anti-spike CD8 responses, while private and CD4 specificities were missed.

CDR1 and CDR2 (germline): SGHRS, YFSETQ. The CDR3 extends over 14 amino acids. The germline V and J ends were trimmed by 1 base and 5 bases, with 10 bases remaining between them. This clonotype was seen a few times. The target antigen is unknown. cDNA molecules, individually, were tagged with unique molecular identifiers. MiXCR, run by TCRdb on the 5' RACE reads, gives a single entry per CDR3 protein. The sample contains tens of thousands of distinct CDR3 sequences, 6% to 8.5% of which appear only once. The sample comprised whole blood. This sequence was found in an adult who was a healthcare worker with PCR-confirmed SARS-CoV-2 infection or an uninfected control (not recorded which). V usage is TRBV5-1 and J usage is TRBJ2-1; D ambiguous. CDR3 loop: CASSLLGSNNEQFF. As DNA, the CDR3 is TGCGCCAGCAGCTTGCTGGGAAGTAACAATGAGCAGTTCTTC. The variable domain in full, completed from reference TRBV5-1 and TRBJ2-1, reads KAGVTQTPRYLIKTRGQQVTLSCSPISGHRSVSWYQQTPGQGLQFLFEYFSETQRNKGNFPGRFSGRQFSNSRSEMNVSTLELGDSALYLCASSLLGSNNEQFFGPGTRLTVL.